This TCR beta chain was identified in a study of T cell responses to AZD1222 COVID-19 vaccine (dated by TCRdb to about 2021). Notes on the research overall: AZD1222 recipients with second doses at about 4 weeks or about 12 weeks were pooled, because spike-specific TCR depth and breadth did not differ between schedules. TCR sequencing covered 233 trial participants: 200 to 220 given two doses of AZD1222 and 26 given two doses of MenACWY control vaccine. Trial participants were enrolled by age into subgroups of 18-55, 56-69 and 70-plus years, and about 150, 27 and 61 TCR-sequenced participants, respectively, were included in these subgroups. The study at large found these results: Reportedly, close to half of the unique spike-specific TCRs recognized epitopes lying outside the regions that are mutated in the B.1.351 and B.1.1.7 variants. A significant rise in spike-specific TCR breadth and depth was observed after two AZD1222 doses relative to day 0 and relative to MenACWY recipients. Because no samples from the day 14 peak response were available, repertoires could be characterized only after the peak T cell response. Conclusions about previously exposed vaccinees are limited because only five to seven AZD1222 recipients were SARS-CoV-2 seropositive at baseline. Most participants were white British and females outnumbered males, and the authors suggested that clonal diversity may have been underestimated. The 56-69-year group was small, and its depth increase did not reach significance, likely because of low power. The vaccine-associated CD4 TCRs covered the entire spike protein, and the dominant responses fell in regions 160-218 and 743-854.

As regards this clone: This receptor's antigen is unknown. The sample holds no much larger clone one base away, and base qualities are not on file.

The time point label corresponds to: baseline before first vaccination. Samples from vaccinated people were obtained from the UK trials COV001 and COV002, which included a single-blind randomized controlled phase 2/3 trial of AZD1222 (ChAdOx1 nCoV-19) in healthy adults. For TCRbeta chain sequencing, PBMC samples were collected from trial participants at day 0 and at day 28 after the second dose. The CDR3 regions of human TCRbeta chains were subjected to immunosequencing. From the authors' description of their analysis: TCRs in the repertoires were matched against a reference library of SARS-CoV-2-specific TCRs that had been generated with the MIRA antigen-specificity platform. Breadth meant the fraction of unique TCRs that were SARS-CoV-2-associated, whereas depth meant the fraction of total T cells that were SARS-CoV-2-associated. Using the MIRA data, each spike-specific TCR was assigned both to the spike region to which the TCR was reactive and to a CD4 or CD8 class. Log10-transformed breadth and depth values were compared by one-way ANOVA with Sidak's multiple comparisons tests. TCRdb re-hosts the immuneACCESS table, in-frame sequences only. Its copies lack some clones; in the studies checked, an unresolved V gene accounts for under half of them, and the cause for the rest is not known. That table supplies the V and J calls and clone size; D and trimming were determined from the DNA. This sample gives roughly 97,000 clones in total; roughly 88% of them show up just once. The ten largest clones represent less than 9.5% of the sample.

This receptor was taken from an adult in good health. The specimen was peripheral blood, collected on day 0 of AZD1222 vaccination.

The DNA reads as follows: TGTGCCATCAGTGAGTCGAGGGACTCGAACACTGAAGCTTTCTTT. This translates into CAISESRDSNTEAFF. The chain is encoded by TRBV10-3 joined to TRBJ1-1; TRBD1 could be the D gene, as 5 bases match. V sheds 0 bases and J sheds 1 base, leaving 9 bases between their ends. Including cysteine and phenylalanine, the CDR3 has 15 amino acids. CDR3 DNA is the only sequence kept; it has 45 bases, read in frame from the first base. Based on the germline V gene, the CDR1 and CDR2 sequences are ENHRY and SYGVKD.